Shown below are 22 T cell receptor beta chains from a single sample sequenced in a study of control samples from healthy donors and cancer patients. Method: immunoSEQ multiplex PCR; TCRdb's copy keeps in-frame clones and lacks some. The sample holds some 150,000 clones, 75% to 95% seen once. Sequences were obtained from blood. These receptor sequences come from a man younger than 45 in good health.

V gene TRBV5-1 combines with J gene TRBJ1-3; no clear D. The CDR3 is 13 residues long. The ends were cut back, 0 bases at V and 7 bases at J, with 8 bases in the middle. Per germline, CDR1 SGHRS and CDR2 YFSETQ. The chain's CDR3 is CASSLDIGNTIYF. Written as DNA, the CDR3 is TGCGCCAGCAGCTTGGATATCGGGAACACCATATATTTT.

The CDR3 DNA reads TGTGCCACCAGCTCTAGCGGGGGGGCGCGGGATGAGCAGTTCTTC. It yields the protein CATSSSGGARDEQFF. The chain joins TRBV15 to TRBJ2-1; 12 nucleotides match TRBD2. With 5 bases clipped from V and 8 bases from J, the junction kept 7 bases outside the gene matches. This CDR3 contains 15 residues. Germline CDR1 LNHNV, CDR2 YYDKDF (reference sequence).

The chain combines TRBV10-3 with TRBJ2-3, with D unresolved. The CDR3 sequence is 12 residues long. The V gene's germline CDR1 is ENHRY and CDR2 SYGVKD. V was clipped by 5 bases and J by 5 bases, with 8 bases between them. CDR3 region: CAISYRKDTQYF. The CDR3 DNA reads as TGTGCCATCAGTTACCGCAAAGATACGCAGTATTTT.

This clone was recorded once. The chain uses TRBV7-2 and TRBJ2-7; D not resolved. CDR1 is SGHTA and CDR2 is FQGNSA in the germline V gene. V gave up 1 base and J gave up 3 bases, with 4 bases separating them. CDR3 length: 12 residues. For the CDR3, the DNA is TGTGCCAGCAGCTTAGATAACTACGAGCAGTACTTC. The encoded protein is CASSLDNYEQYF.

The chain has TRBV10-2 and TRBJ1-1; 7 bases line up with TRBD1. CDR3 length: 16 amino acids. V lost 2 bases, J lost 1 base, and 7 bases stayed unmatched. Germline V gene data show CDR1 as WSHSY and CDR2 as SAAADI. CDR3 DNA sequence: TGCGCCAGCAGTGAGCCTACGGACAGGAGGAACACTGAAGCTTTCTTT. Amino acids: CASSEPTDRRNTEAFF.

J is TRBJ1-2 and V is TRBV27; D possibly corresponds to TRBD1 (6 bases). Deletions cut 6 bases from V and 0 bases from J, with 14 bases between. CDR1 is MNHEY, CDR2 SMNVEV, per germline (reference sequence). This CDR3 spans 15 amino acids. The CDR3 spells CASRGLDSTNYGYTF. In DNA form, the CDR3 reads TGTGCCAGCAGGGGCCTGGACAGCACTAACTATGGCTACACCTTC.

The chain has TRBV30 and TRBJ2-4; 9 bases agree with TRBD2. V was pared by 4 bases and J by 8 bases, with 18 bases of the junction left unmatched. This CDR3 is built from 17 residues. Germline V CDR1 and CDR2: GTSNPN, SVGIG (reference sequence). The CDR3 coding sequence is TGTGCCTGGAAAGCCCCTCCGGCGGGGGGGCTATCGGACATTCAGTACTTC. Translated: CAWKAPPAGGLSDIQYF.

The chain employs TRBV14 and TRBJ2-1; either TRBD1 or TRBD2 may fit D (6 bases each). This CDR3 spans 12 amino acids. The V gene's germline CDR1 is SGHDN and CDR2 FVKESK. V was shortened by 4 bases and J by 12 bases, with 13 bases between the two germline ends. In DNA, the CDR3 is TGTGCCAGCAGCCCCCAGGGGAGGAGGCAGTTCTTC. Translated, it gives CASSPQGRRQFF. Full variable domain (missing parts from reference TRBV14 and TRBJ2-1): EAGVTQFPSHSVIEKGQTVTLRCDPISGHDNLYWYRRVMGKEIKFLLHFVKESKQDESGMPNNRFLAERTGGTYSTLKVQPAELEDSGVYFCASSPQGRRQFFGPGTRLTVL.

The count of this clone is one. This rearrangement joins TRBV28 to TRBJ2-5, with 9 bases identical to TRBD2. The germline V gene encodes CDR1 MDHEN and CDR2 SYDVKM. The CDR3 loop spans 17 amino acids. V shed 2 bases and J 2 bases; nucleotides not matched to a gene: 9. CDR3 loop: CASSLIRGAGGQETQYF. The CDR3 nucleotides read TGTGCCAGCAGTTTAATTAGGGGAGCGGGAGGTCAAGAGACCCAGTACTTC.

The chain couples TRBV5-1 to TRBJ2-3, with a weak D call TRBD2 (7 bases). The CDR3 spans 19 residues. The germline V gene encodes CDR1 SGHRS and CDR2 YFSETQ. Trimming cost V 4 bases and J 1 base, with 25 bases left between them. CDR3 sequence (DNA): TGCGCCAGCAGCACGCGGCGTGGCGGGGGCGATGGTGGCACAGATACGCAGTATTTT. It specifies CASSTRRGGGDGGTDTQYF.

V and J are TRBV12-3 or TRBV12-4 and TRBJ2-1; TRBD1 matches 7 bases. Trimming removed 6 bases from V and 9 bases from J; junction bases left unmatched: 5. The CDR3 has 12 residues. The CDR3 sequence is CASSTGASEQFF. The CDR3 region has the DNA TGTGCCAGCAGCACAGGGGCGAGTGAGCAGTTCTTC.

The chain has TRBV6-4 and TRBJ1-2; D ambiguous. The V and J ends lost 5 bases and 2 bases respectively, with 9 bases between them. Germline V gives CDR1 MRHNA, CDR2 SNTAGT. CDR3 length equals 13 residues. In DNA, the CDR3 is TGTGCCAGCAGTTTAGGACGGAACTATGGCTACACCTTC. It yields the protein CASSLGRNYGYTF.

V and J are TRBV25-1 and TRBJ2-7; possibly TRBD2 for D (5 bases). Looked up from germline, CDR1 is MGHDK and CDR2 is SYGVNS. The V end lost 3 bases, the J end lost 5 bases, and 8 bases lay between the germline ends. The CDR3 covers 12 residues. The CDR3 sequence: CASSELAHEQYF. The CDR3, as DNA: TGTGCCAGCAGTGAGCTAGCTCACGAGCAGTACTTC.

J is TRBJ2-7 and V is TRBV7-9; 10 positions match TRBD1. CDR3 length: 14 amino acids. CDR1 is SEHNR, CDR2 FQNEAQ, per germline (reference sequence). The junction had 1 base not matched to a gene; V was cut back by 0 bases and J by 5 bases. The CDR3 coding sequence is TGTGCCAGCAGCTTAGCTGGACAGGGGGACGAGCAGTACTTC. The encoded protein is CASSLAGQGDEQYF.

This chain uses TRBV18 with TRBJ1-1; unclear D gene. V was clipped by 6 bases and J by 2 bases, with 10 bases between them. This CDR3 has 13 residues. Germline loops: CDR1 KGHSH, CDR2 LQKENI. The DNA of the CDR3 is TGTGCCAGCTCCCCCACAAGAAACACTGAAGCTTTCTTT. Its translation is CASSPTRNTEAFF. The variable domain in full, completed from reference TRBV18 and TRBJ1-1, reads NAGVMQNPRHLVRRRGQEARLRCSPMKGHSHVYWYRQLPEEGLKFMVYLQKENIIDESGMPKERFSAEFPKEGPSILRIQQVVRGDSAAYFCASSPTRNTEAFFGQGTRLTVV.

The V and J genes are TRBV12-3 or TRBV12-4 and TRBJ2-7, with 9 bases fitting TRBD1. The CDR3 length is 13 residues. V was clipped by 5 bases and J by 3 bases; unmatched bases: 2. CDR3 coding DNA: TGTGCCAGCAGTCGGGACAGGGTCTACGAGCAGTACTTC. This translates into CASSRDRVYEQYF.

The chain employs TRBV7-2 and TRBJ2-3; TRBD2 aligns across 9 bases. The germline V gene encodes CDR1 SGHTA and CDR2 FQGNSA. CDR3 length equals 15 residues. The J segment lost 6 bases and the V segment lost 5 bases, leaving 9 bases of the junction unmatched. The CDR3 protein is CASSDGTSNLDTQYF. CDR3 DNA: TGTGCCAGCAGCGACGGGACTAGCAATCTTGATACGCAGTATTTT.

A word on this clone: The junction differs from germline at one of its ends, possibly a read error. The chain carries TRBV6-6 and TRBJ2-1; D is uncertain. The CDR3 is 10 amino acids. CDR1 is MNHNY and CDR2 is SVGAGI in the germline V gene (reference sequence). In DNA form, the CDR3 reads TGTGCCAGCAGTTACGACACGTGGGTCTTC. It specifies CASSYDTWVF.

This chain joins TRBV13 and TRBJ2-3, with D maybe TRBD2 (5 bases). V lost 5 bases and J lost 3, with 12 bases in between. This CDR3 comprises 14 residues. In germline, CDR1 is PRHDT, CDR2 FYEKMQ (reference sequence). DNA of the CDR3: TGTGCCAGCAGCAAAACTAGAGGTACAGATACGCAGTATTTT. It translates to CASSKTRGTDTQYF.

The chain carries TRBV7-2 and TRBJ2-5; D perhaps matches TRBD2 (7 bases). There are 13 residues in the CDR3. Between the trimmed V and J ends, which lost 5 bases and 2 bases, there was a span of 9 bases. The germline V gene has CDR1 SGHTA and CDR2 FQGNSA. DNA for the CDR3: TGTGCCAGCAGCCGGGGGGCTCAAGAGACCCAGTACTTC. Protein: CASSRGAQETQYF.

The chain employs TRBV28 and TRBJ1-1; perhaps TRBD1 as D (6 bases). Trimming left V 7 bases short and J 0 bases short, with 12 bases between. Germline V gives CDR1 MDHEN, CDR2 SYDVKM. The CDR3 runs 14 residues. DNA of the CDR3: TGTGCCAGCAACCACAGGGCTTTGAACACTGAAGCTTTCTTT. It encodes CASNHRALNTEAFF. Based on the CDR3 plus reference TRBV28 and TRBJ1-1, the full variable domain is DVKVTQSSRYLVKRTGEKVFLECVQDMDHENMFWYRQDPGLGLRLIYFSYDVKMKEKGDIPEGYSVSREKKERFSLILESASTNQTSMYLCASNHRALNTEAFFGQGTRLTVV.

The chain combines TRBV11-1 with TRBJ2-3, with 7 bases fitting TRBD2. CDR3 length: 12 residues. Germline-derived CDR1 and CDR2 are SGHAT and FQDESV (reference sequence). V was clipped by 5 bases and J by 7 bases; unmatched bases: 3. This CDR3 reads CASSRDYYTQYF. The CDR3 bases are TGTGCCAGCAGCAGGGACTATTATACGCAGTATTTT.